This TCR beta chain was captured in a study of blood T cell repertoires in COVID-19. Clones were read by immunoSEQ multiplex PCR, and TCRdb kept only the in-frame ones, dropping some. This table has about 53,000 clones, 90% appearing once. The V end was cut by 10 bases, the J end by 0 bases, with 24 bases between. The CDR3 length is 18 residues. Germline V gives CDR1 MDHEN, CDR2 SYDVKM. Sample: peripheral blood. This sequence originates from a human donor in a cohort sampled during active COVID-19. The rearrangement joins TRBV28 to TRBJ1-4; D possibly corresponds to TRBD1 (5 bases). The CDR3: CATRQRGTARSTNEKLFF. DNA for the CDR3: TGTGCCACCCGTCAACGCGGGACGGCCCGTTCAACTAATGAAAAACTGTTTTTT.